This TCR beta chain was recorded in a study of identical twins. Study-wide findings and caveats: Rather than following the same donors, the conclusions depended on cross-sectional statistical analysis.

Germline CDR1 MDHEN, CDR2 SYDVKM. This CDR3 spans 13 amino acids. Template switching (which added a universal primer site) was used, and cDNA carried unique molecular identifiers. TCRdb re-analysed the 5' RACE reads in MiXCR, keeping a single row per CDR3 protein. The table lists 1.5 million or so distinct CDR3 sequences, under 35% of them singletons. This clonotype showed up just a few times. Its target is unknown. The chain is built from TRBV28 and TRBJ2-4; 7 positions agree with TRBD1. Gene TRBJ2-7 matches the end of the DNA better, so the J call may be wrong. Material for sequencing was cord blood. The clonotype comes from a newborn girl in good health. The CDR3 coding sequence is TGTGCCAGCAGAGGGACAGACTACTACGAGCAGTACTTC. This codes for CASRGTDYYEQYF.